Listed here is a single T cell receptor beta chain. Its cognate antigen is unknown. The TCR library protocol attached unique molecular identifiers to the individual cDNA molecules. MiXCR, applied by TCRdb to the 5' RACE reads, yields one record per CDR3 protein. The sample contains under 65,000 distinct CDR3 sequences, 9.5% to 15% of which appear only once. The data were taken from a study of early T cells in non-severe SARS-CoV-2 infection. Study details: Sequencing of unsorted whole blood was done on bulk RNA, leaving chains unpaired.

Trimming took 2 bases from V and 1 from J, leaving 9 bases between them. The CDR3 loop spans 14 amino acids. The germline gives CDR1 LGHDT, CDR2 YNNKEL (reference sequence). Study observations and caveats: In VDJdb matching, anti-spike CD8 responses were favored while private and CD4 specificities went missing.

Specimen: whole blood. This clonotype originated in an adult who was a healthcare worker with PCR-confirmed SARS-CoV-2 infection or an uninfected control (not recorded which). The V gene is TRBV3-1, the J gene TRBJ2-7; TRBD2 might be the D (6 bases). The CDR3 DNA reads TGTGCCAGCAGCCAACCCGGGACTTCCTACGAGCAGTACTTC. This translates into CASSQPGTSYEQYF.